What follows are 7 T cell receptor beta chains derived from one specimen sequenced in a study of blood T cells in healthy people across ages. PCR was performed a second time for about 7 to 12 cycles using a sample-barcoded 5' primer and a J-beta primer mix. TCRdb independently ran MiXCR on the 5' RACE reads; one entry per CDR3 protein. This sample has roughly 1 million distinct CDR3 sequences, with 20% to 25% found just once. This sample was shared with a second study, whose subject was T cells of mothers and their children.

Sequenced material: blood. These receptors originate from a girl aged 2-10 years in good health.

The sample holds many counts of this clonotype. This chain uses TRBV13 with TRBJ1-4; no firm D call. CDR1 is PRHDT and CDR2 is FYEKMQ in the germline V gene (reference sequence). CDR3 size: 12 residues. The V and J ends lost 5 bases and 8 bases respectively, with 9 bases between them. CDR3: CASSLLREKLFF. The CDR3 region has the DNA TGTGCCAGCAGCCTACTACGGGAAAAACTGTTTTTT.

The rearrangement uses TRBV2 and TRBJ1-1; D may be TRBD1 (6 bases). V was pared by 6 bases and J by 1 base, with 15 bases between. CDR3 length equals 15 residues. The germline CDR1 and CDR2 sequences are SNHLY and FYNNEI. The CDR3 protein is CASRVTGSGNTEAFF. The DNA for the CDR3 is TGTGCCAGCAGGGTGACAGGTTCGGGGAACACTGAAGCTTTCTTT.

This clonotype has more than one count but fewer than ten. The rearrangement uses TRBV5-1 and TRBJ2-6, with D hard to call. Germline V gives CDR1 SGHRS, CDR2 YFSETQ. Trimming pared 5 bases from V and 0 bases from J, leaving 18 bases between. This CDR3 spans 18 amino acids. CDR3 residues: CASSPTVVRASGANVLTF. CDR3 coding DNA: TGCGCCAGCAGTCCCACTGTGGTCCGCGCCTCTGGGGCCAACGTCCTGACTTTC.

This chain uses TRBV5-6 with TRBJ2-5; D is perhaps TRBD1 (5 bases). Germline CDR1 SGHDT, CDR2 YYEEEE. The CDR3 contains 14 residues. The germline V and J ends were trimmed by 3 bases and 1 base, with 10 bases remaining between them. The CDR3 protein is CASSSRQTQETQYF. The CDR3 DNA reads as TGTGCCAGCAGCTCCCGACAGACCCAAGAGACCCAGTACTTC.

The chain links TRBV3-1 to TRBJ2-7, with 8 bases fitting TRBD2. The J call is doubtful: the DNA matches TRBJ2-1 better. The CDR3 loop spans 15 amino acids. CDR1 is LGHDT, CDR2 YNNKEL, per germline (reference sequence). CDR3 sequence: CASSQVAGGLKEQFF. CDR3 nucleotide sequence: TGTGCCAGCAGCCAAGTGGCGGGAGGCCTCAAAGAGCAGTTCTTC.

Details on this clonotype: Compared with germline, one end of the junction differs, possibly owing to a read error. The V and J genes are TRBV7-3 and TRBJ2-1; 10 bases are shared with TRBD2. Germline V gives CDR1 SGHTA, CDR2 FQGTGA. This CDR3 region has 15 residues. The CDR3 spells CAGSLQAGGIDEQFF. The CDR3 nucleotides read TGTGCCGGCAGCTTGCAAGCGGGAGGGATTGATGAGCAGTTCTTC.

This clonotype was counted only a few times. The CDR3 loop is CASSSGRGQETQYF. The CDR3 nucleotides read TGTGCCAGCTCTAGCGGGAGAGGGCAAGAGACCCAGTACTTC. The chain employs TRBV3-1 and TRBJ2-5; 10 bases map to TRBD2. Germline CDR1 and CDR2: LGHDT and YNNKEL (reference sequence). V lost 8 bases to trimming and J lost 2 bases; unmatched junction nucleotides: 5. This CDR3 has 14 residues.